Reported below is one T cell receptor (beta chain). Trimming took 7 bases from V and 4 from J, leaving 13 bases between them. Germline-derived CDR1 and CDR2 are SNHLY and FYNNEI. This CDR3 contains 13 residues. Libraries were prepared by immunoSEQ multiplex PCR; TCRdb keeps only in-frame clonotypes and omits some of them. The table has about 5,000 clones, 95% to 98% seen once. The data are from a study of monozygotic twins with cystic fibrosis. Overall study context: Libraries were built from roughly 3 micrograms of fragmented DNA using about 16 PCR cycles.

The source material was blood. This rearrangement joins TRBV2 to TRBJ1-2, with a possible D match to TRBD1 (5 bases). The source of this sequence is a boy aged 2 to 10 with cystic fibrosis. As DNA, the CDR3 is TGTGCCAGCAAGGAGGGACGGATCTATGGCTACACCTTC. Translated: CASKEGRIYGYTF.